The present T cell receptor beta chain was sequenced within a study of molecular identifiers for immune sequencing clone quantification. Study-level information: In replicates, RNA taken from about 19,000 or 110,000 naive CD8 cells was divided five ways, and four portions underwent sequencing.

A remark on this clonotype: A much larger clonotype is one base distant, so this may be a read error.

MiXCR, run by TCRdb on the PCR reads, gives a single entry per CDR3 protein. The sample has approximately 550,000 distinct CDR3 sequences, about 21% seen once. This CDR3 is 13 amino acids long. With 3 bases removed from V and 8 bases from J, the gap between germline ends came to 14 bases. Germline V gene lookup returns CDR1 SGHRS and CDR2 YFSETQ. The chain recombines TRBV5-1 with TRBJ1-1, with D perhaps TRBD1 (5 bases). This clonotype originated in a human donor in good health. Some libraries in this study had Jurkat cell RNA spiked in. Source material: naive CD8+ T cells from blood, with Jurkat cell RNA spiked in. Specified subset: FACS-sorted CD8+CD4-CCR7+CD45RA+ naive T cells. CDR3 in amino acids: CASSSHRGNEAFF. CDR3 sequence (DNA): TGCGCCAGCAGCTCCCACCGGGGGAACGAAGCTTTCTTT. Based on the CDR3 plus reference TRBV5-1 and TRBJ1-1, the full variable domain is KAGVTQTPRYLIKTRGQQVTLSCSPISGHRSVSWYQQTPGQGLQFLFEYFSETQRNKGNFPGRFSGRQFSNSRSEMNVSTLELGDSALYLCASSSHRGNEAFFGQGTRLTVV.